This T cell receptor (beta chain) was captured by sequencing in a study of T cells in Graves' hyperthyroidism and ophthalmopathy. Under 12 ml fresh peripheral blood yielded the PBMCs. CDR3 length: 13 amino acids. The V gene lost 3 bases and the J gene lost 9 bases, with 15 bases spanning the gap. The germline gives CDR1 DFQATT, CDR2 SNEGSKA (reference sequence). This clonotype came up many times. There were TCR beta CDR3 regions amplified from RNA transcripts. The HTBI set primed first-round TCR CDR3 RT-PCR. In TCRdb, the multiplex PCR reads were re-called with MiXCR into one record per CDR3 protein. Of about 360,000 distinct CDR3 sequences detected, about 13% appear once; the ten largest clones hold about 9.1%.

The specimen sequenced was blood. The chain joins TRBV20-1 to TRBJ2-1; a weak D match, TRBD2 (5 bases). This TCR was sampled from a woman aged 18-29 years with Graves' hyperthyroidism. The CDR3 loop is CSASSFTRLEQFF. DNA of the CDR3: TGCAGTGCTAGCTCCTTCACTAGGCTTGAGCAGTTCTTC.